Here is one T cell receptor (beta chain) with its context. What the recovered Cohort 3 donors had was two negative PCRs, clearance, or symptom resolution. This sample is part of a study of blood T cell repertoires in COVID-19. Study overall: The origin of the acute and convalescent COVID-19 samples was the United States, Italy and Spain. The analysed material was cDNA or gDNA that came from T cells, B-cell-depleted T cells, or PBMCs.

TCRdb keeps only in-frame clones here, not all; method: immunoSEQ multiplex PCR. The sample has 300,000 to 450,000 clones, 80% to 90% seen once. Sequencing used PBMCs or T cells enriched from blood (not recorded which). The sequence derives from a young man who had recovered from COVID-19.

The CDR3 here is CASSLAGGNYGYTF. The CDR3 nucleotides are TGTGCCAGCAGCTTAGCTGGGGGCAACTATGGCTACACCTTC. This chain connects TRBV7-2 to TRBJ1-2; TRBD1 is a possible D gene (6 bases). Trimming cost V 0 bases and J 2 bases, with 7 bases left between them. The V gene's germline CDR1 is SGHTA and CDR2 FQGNSA. This CDR3 comprises 14 residues. Looking up the rest from reference TRBV7-2 and TRBJ1-2 gives the full variable domain: GAGVSQSPSNKVTEKGKDVELRCDPISGHTALYWYRQSLGQGLEFLIYFQGNSAPDKSGLPSDRFSAERTGGSVSTLTIQRTQQEDSAVYLCASSLAGGNYGYTFGSGTRLTVV.